This T cell receptor beta chain was sequenced for a study of OX40 agonist ivuxolimab in advanced cancers. Looking at the study overall: Patients received the agonistic anti-OX40 (CD134) antibody ivuxolimab. Prior therapy, whether anti-PD-1, anti-PD-L1 or anti-CTLA-4, was allowed, and less than 45% had some.

Method: immunoSEQ multiplex PCR; TCRdb's copy keeps in-frame clones and lacks some. The profile covers about 71,000 clones, with 94% appearing a single time and 15% to 17% taken by the ten largest. Study results and caveats: Clonal expansion was seen in CD4+ and CD8+ blood T cells by week 6 at 0.1 to 3.0 mg/kg.

With respect to this clone: Its antigen remains unidentified.

CDR3 length: 14 amino acids. The V end lost 4 bases, the J end lost 4 bases, and 15 bases lay between the germline ends. Germline V gene data show CDR1 as SGHNT and CDR2 as YYREEE (reference sequence). Samples of blood were obtained at baseline, on cycle 4 day 1, and on cycle 7 day 1. The receptor's source is an adult with an advanced solid tumor such as melanoma, head and neck, liver or kidney cancer. The sequences come from CD4+ or CD8+ T cells sorted from blood, collected in a trial of the OX40 agonist ivuxolimab. This chain connects TRBV5-4 to TRBJ2-7; the D gene is possibly TRBD2 (6 bases). CDR3 nucleotides: TGTGCCAGCAGCCTGGAGGGGTCGGGTTACGAGCAGTACTTC. Amino acids: CASSLEGSGYEQYF.